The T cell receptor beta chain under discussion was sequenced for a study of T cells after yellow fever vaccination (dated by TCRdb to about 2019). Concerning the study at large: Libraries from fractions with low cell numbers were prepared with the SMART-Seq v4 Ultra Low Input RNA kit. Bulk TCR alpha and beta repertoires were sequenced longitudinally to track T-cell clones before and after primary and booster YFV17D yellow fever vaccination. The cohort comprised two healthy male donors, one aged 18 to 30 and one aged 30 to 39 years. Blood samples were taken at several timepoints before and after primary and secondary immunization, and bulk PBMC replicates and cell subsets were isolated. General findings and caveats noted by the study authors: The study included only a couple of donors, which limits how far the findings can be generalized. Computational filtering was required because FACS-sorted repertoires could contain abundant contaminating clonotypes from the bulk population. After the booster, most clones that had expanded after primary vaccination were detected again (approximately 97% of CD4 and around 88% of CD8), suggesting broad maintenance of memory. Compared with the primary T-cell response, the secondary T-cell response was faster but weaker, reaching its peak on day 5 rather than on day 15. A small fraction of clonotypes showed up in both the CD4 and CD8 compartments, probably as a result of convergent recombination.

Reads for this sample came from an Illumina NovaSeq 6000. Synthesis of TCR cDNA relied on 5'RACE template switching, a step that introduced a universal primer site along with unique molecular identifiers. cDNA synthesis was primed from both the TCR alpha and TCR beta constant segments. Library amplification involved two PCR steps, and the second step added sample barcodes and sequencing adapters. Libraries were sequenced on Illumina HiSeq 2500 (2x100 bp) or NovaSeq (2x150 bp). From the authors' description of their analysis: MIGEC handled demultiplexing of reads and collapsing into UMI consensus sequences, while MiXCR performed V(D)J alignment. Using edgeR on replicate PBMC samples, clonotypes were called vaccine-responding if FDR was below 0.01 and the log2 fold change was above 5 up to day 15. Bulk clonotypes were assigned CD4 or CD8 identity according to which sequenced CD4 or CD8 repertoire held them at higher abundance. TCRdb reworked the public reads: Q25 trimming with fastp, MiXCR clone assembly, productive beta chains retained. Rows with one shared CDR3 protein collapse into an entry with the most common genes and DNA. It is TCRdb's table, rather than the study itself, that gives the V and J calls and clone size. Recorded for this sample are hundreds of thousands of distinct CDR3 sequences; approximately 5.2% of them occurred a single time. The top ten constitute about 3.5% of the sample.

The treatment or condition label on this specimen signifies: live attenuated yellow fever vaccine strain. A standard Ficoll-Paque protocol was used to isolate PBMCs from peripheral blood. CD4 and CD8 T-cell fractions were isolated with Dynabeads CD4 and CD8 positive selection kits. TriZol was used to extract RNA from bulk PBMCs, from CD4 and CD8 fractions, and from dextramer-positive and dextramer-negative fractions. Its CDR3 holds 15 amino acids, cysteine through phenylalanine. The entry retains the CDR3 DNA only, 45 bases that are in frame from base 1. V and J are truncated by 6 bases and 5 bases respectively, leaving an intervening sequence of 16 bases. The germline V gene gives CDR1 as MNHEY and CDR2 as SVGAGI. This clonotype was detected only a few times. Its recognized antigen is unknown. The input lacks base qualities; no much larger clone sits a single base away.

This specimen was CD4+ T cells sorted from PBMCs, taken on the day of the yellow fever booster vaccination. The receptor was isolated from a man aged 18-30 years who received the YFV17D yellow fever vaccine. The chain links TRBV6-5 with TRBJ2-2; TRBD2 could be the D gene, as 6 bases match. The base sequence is TGTGCCAGCAGACTGGGAGGCCCGGAAACCGGGGAGCTGTTTTTT. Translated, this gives CASRLGGPETGELFF.